The 2 T cell receptor beta chains presented below share a single source sample, sequenced in a study of technical replicates of blood from a few donors. TCRdb's copy holds only in-frame clones and misses some; the assay was immunoSEQ multiplex PCR. The sample has 90,000 to 100,000 clones, approximately 94% seen once. Sequencing used T cells isolated from PBMCs. The receptor source for this set is a human donor in good health.

The CDR3 coding sequence is TGTGCCAGCAGCTTAGCGTCAGGCCAGCGGGGGAGCACCGGGGAGCTGTTTTTT. This codes for CASSLASGQRGSTGELFF. V is TRBV11-1 and J is TRBJ2-2; 8 bases fit TRBD2. This CDR3 region has 18 residues. The V segment lost 0 bases and the J segment 4 bases; nucleotides outside the gene matches: 10. Per germline, CDR1 SGHAT and CDR2 FQDESV (reference sequence).

The V gene is TRBV2, the J gene TRBJ1-3, with a tentative D call TRBD1 (5 bases). The V gene lost 7 bases and the J gene lost 2 bases, with 15 bases spanning the gap. The CDR3 has 15 amino acids. Germline CDR1 SNHLY, CDR2 FYNNEI. This chain's CDR3 is CASIWGLDTGNTIYF. In DNA, the CDR3 is TGTGCCAGCATATGGGGCTTGGATACTGGAAACACCATATATTTT.